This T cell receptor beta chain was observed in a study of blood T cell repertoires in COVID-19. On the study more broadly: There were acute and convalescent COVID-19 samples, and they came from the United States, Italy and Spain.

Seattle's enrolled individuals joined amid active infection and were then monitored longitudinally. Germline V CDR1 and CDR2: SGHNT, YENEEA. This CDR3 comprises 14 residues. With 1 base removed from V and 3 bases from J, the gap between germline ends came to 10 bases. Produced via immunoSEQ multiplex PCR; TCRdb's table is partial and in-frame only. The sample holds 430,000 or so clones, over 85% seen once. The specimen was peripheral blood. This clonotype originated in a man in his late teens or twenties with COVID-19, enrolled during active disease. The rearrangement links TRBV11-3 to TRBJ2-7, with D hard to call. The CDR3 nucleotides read TGTGCCAGCAGCTTAGGCAGAACAGACTACGAGCAGTACTTC. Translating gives CASSLGRTDYEQYF.